This T cell receptor beta chain came from a study of T cell responses to AZD1222 COVID-19 vaccine. Produced via immunoSEQ multiplex PCR; TCRdb's table is partial and in-frame only. This table holds roughly 120,000 clones, about 95% found once. Deletions cut 3 bases from V and 6 bases from J, with 18 bases between. Germline CDR1 reads WSHSY; CDR2 reads SAAADI. The CDR3 loop spans 16 amino acids. The input for sequencing was peripheral blood, taken 28 days after the second AZD1222 dose. The TCR comes from an adult who received the AZD1222 COVID-19 vaccine. This sequence joins TRBV10-2 and TRBJ2-1; maybe TRBD1 (6 bases). As DNA, the CDR3 is TGCGCCAGCAGTGAAACGGGCCAGGGGATCGGCAATGAGCAGTTCTTC. This encodes CASSETGQGIGNEQFF.